This TCR beta chain was sequenced during a study of CD8 T cells in ankylosing spondylitis. Findings of the study overall: For ankylosing spondylitis blood, a TCR beta motif of about 8 highly homologous variants appeared characteristic. Significantly higher representation of disease-linked clones was reported for matched ankylosing spondylitis synovial fluid.

This clonotype was detected many times. Its target is not known. TCRdb re-derived calls from the 5' RACE reads in MiXCR, one entry per CDR3 protein. Of about 52,000 distinct CDR3 sequences in the sample, 7.4% were seen once. CDR3 length: 15 residues. In germline, CDR1 is SGDLS, CDR2 YYNGEE. Losses at the gene ends were 2 bases for V and 0 bases for J; bases not matched to a gene: 3. The TCR originated in a female donor with ankylosing spondylitis or in good health (not recorded which). The J gene is TRBJ2-3, the V gene TRBV9; TRBD1 matches at 7 bases. Sequenced sample: blood, either unsorted or a sorted T cell fraction (not recorded which). The CDR3 DNA follows: TGTGCCAGCAGCGTTAGGGGGCGCAGCACAGATACGCAGTATTTT. It encodes CASSVRGRSTDTQYF.